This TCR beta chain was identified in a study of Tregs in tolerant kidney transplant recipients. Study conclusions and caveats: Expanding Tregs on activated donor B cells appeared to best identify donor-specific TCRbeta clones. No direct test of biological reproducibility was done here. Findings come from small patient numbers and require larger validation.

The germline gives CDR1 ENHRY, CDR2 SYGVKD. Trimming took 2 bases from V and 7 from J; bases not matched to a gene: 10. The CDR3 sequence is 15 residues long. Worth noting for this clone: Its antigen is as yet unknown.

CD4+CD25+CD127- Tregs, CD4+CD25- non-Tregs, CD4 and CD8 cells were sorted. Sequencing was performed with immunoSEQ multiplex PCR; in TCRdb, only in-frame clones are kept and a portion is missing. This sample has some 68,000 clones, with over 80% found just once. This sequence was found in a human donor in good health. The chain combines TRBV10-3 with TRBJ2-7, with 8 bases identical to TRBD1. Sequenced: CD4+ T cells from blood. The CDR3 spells CAISERTGKGDEQYF. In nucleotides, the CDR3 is TGTGCCATCAGTGAGCGGACAGGGAAAGGAGATGAGCAGTACTTC.